This TCR beta chain was sequenced for a study of blood T cell repertoires in COVID-19. Background on the study: Acute-phase and convalescent COVID-19 samples originated in the United States, Italy and Spain.

The V end lost 4 bases, the J end lost 1 base, and 10 bases lay between the germline ends. Looked up from germline, CDR1 is PRHDT and CDR2 is FYEKMQ (reference sequence). The CDR3 length is 14 residues. How the authors handled the data: Scientists estimated how many nucleated cells there were by amplifying reference gene primers. Produced via immunoSEQ multiplex PCR; TCRdb's table is partial and in-frame only. Clonal size and the V and J genes are those of that table, whereas D and trimming came from the DNA. The sample records 150,000 to 200,000 clones, just over 85% being singletons. Self-reported history from a screening survey and questionnaire set each donor's cohort. Recovery among Cohort 3 donors was established by two negative PCRs, clearance, or symptom resolution.

The specimen sequenced was PBMCs or T cells enriched from blood (not recorded which). The TCR originated in a woman aged 18-29 years who had recovered from COVID-19. The chain combines TRBV13 with TRBJ1-1; weak D call: TRBD1 (5 bases). The CDR3 protein is CASSSGLPNTEAFF. The CDR3 DNA sequence: TGTGCCAGCAGCTCGGGACTTCCGAACACTGAAGCTTTCTTT.